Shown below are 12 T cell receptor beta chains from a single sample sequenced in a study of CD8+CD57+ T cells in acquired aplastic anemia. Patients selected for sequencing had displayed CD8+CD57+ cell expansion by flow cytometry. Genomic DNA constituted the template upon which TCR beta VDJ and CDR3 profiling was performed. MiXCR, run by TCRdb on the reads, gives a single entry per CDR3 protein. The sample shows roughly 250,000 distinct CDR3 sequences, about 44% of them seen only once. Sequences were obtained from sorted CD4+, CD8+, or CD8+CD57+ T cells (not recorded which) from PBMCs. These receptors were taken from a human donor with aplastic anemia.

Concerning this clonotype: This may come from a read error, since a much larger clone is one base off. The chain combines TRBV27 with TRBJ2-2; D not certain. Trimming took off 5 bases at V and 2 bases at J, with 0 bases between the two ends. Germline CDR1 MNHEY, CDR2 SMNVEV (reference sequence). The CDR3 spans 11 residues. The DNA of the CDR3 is TGTGCCAGCAGTAACACCGGGGAGCTGTTTTTT. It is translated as CASSNTGELFF.

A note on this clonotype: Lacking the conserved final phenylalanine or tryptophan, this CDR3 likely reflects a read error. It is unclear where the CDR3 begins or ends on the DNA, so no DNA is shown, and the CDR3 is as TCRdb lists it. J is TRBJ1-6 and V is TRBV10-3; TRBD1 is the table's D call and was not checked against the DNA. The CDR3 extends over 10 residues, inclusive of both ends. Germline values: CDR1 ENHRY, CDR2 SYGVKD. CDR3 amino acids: CAISESEGGL.

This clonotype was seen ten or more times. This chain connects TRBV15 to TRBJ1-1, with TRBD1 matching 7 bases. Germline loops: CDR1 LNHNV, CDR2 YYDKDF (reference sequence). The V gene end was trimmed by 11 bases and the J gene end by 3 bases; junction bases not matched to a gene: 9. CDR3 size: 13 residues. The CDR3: CAVEQGEDTEAFF. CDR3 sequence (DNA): TGTGCCGTCGAGCAGGGGGAGGACACTGAAGCTTTCTTT.

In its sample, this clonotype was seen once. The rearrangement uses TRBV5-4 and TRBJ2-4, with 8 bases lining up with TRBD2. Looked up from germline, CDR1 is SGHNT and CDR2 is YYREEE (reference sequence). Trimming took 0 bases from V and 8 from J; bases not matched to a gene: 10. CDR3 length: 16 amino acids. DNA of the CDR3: TGTGCCAGCAGCTTGGCGGCCGGGGGGGCCCGGGACATTCAGTACTTC. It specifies CASSLAAGGARDIQYF.

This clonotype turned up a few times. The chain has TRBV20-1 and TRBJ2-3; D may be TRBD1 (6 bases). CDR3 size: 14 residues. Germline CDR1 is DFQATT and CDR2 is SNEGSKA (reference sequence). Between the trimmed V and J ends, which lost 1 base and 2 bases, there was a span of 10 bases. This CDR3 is CSARGDMYTDTQYF. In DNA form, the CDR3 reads TGCAGTGCTAGAGGGGACATGTACACAGATACGCAGTATTTT.

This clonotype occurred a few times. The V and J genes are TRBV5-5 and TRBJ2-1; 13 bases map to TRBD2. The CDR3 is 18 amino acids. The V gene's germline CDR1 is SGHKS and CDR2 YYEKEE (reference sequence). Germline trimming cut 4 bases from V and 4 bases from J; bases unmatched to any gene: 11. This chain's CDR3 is CASSHGLAGAWDYNEQFF. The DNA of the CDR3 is TGTGCCAGCAGCCACGGACTAGCGGGAGCGTGGGATTACAATGAGCAGTTCTTC.

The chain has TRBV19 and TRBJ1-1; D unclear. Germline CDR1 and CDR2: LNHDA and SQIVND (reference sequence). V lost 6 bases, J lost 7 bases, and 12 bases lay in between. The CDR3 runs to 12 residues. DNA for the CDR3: TGTGCCAGTAGCGGACCTGGCTATGAAGCTTTCTTT. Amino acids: CASSGPGYEAFF.

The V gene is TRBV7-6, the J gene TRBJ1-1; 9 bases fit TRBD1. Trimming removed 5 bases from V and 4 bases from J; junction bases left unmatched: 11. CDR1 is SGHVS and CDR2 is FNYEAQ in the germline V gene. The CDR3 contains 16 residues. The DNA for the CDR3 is TGTGCCAGCAGCCCGACACAAGGACAGGGGAGCACTGAAGCTTTCTTT. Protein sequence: CASSPTQGQGSTEAFF.

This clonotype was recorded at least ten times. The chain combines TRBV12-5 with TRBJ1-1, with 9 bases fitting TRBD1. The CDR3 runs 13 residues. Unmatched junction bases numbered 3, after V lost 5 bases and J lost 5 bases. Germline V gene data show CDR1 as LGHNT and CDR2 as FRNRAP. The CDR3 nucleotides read TGTGCTAGTGGTCCCGGGACAGGGACTGAAGCTTTCTTT. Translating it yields CASGPGTGTEAFF.

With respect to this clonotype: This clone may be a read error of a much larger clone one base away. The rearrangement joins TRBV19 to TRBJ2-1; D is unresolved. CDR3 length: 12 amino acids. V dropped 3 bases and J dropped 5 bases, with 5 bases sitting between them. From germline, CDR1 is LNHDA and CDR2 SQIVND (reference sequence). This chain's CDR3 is CASSIGHNEQFF. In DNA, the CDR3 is TGTGCCAGTAGTATTGGACACAATGAGCAGTTCTTC.

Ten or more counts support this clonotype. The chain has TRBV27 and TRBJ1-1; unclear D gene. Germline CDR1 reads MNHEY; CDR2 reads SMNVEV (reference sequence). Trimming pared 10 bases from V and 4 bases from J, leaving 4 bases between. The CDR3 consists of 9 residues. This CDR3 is CATFTEAFF. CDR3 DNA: TGTGCCACCTTCACTGAAGCTTTCTTT.

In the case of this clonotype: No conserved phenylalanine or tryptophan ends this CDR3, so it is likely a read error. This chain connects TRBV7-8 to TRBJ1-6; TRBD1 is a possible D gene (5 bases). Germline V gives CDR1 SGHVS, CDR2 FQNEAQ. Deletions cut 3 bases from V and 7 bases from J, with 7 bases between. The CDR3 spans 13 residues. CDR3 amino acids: CASSFGGNSPLHL. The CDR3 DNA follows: TGTGCCAGCAGCTTCGGGGGGAATTCACCCCTCCACCTT.